This TCR beta chain was captured in a study of shared clonotypes between healthy human individuals. Looking at the study overall: The composition of the donors was two women and a few men aged 18 to 49. Each donor's CD8 memory used one plate, CD8 naive two, each CD4 subset three. Findings and limits, study-wide: There were few donors, and this limited the genetic and exposure-history diversity represented. Estimated richness was generally greater in naive than memory subsets.

Sequencing was performed with immunoSEQ multiplex PCR; in TCRdb, only in-frame clones are kept and a portion is missing. This sample has more than 2 million clones, with almost 96% found just once. Details on this clone: Antigen specificity is unknown.

Unmatched junction bases numbered 11, after V lost 7 bases and J lost 6 bases. The CDR3 extends over 15 amino acids. Germline V gene lookup returns CDR1 SGHTA and CDR2 FQGTGA. This sequence originates from a man aged 18 to 35 in good health. Sequencing used naive CD4+ T cells sorted from blood. Subset: CD45RA+ positively selected. The chain links TRBV7-3 to TRBJ2-1; 8 nucleotides agree with TRBD1. CDR3 DNA sequence: TGTGCCAGCACCCCCTCGGGACAGGTCTCCAATGAGCAGTTCTTC. It yields the protein CASTPSGQVSNEQFF. Supplemented by reference TRBV7-3 and TRBJ2-1, the full variable domain reads GAGVSQTPSNKVTEKGKYVELRCDPISGHTALYWYRQSLGQGPEFLIYFQGTGAADDSGLPNDRFFAVRPEGSVSTLKIQRTERGDSAVYLCASTPSGQVSNEQFFGPGTRLTVL.